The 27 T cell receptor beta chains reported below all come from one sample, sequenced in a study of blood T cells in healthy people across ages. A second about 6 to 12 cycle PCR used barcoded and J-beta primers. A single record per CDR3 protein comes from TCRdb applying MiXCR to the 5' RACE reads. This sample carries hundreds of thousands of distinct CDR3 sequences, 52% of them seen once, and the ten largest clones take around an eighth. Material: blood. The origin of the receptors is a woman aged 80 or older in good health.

The CDR3, as DNA: TGCGCCAGCAGCTTGGATCCGTCCGGGGATTCACCCCTCCACTTT. This encodes CASSLDPSGDSPLHF. V gene TRBV5-1 combines with J gene TRBJ1-6; D gene unclear. The CDR3 is made up of 15 amino acids. Looked up from germline, CDR1 is SGHRS and CDR2 is YFSETQ. V was cut by 0 bases and J by 8 bases, with 12 bases left in between.

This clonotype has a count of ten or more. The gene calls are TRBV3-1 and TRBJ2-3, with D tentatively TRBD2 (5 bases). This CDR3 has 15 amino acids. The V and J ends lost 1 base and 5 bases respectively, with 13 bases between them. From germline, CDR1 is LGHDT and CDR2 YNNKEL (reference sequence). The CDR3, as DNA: TGTGCCAGCAGCCAAGGGCCCTCCCGGGGAGATACGCAGTATTTT. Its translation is CASSQGPSRGDTQYF.

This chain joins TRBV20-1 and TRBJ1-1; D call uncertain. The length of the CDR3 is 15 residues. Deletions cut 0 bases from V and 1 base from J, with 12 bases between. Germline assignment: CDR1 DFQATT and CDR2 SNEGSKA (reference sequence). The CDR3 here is CSARDHEGRNTEAFF. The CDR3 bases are TGCAGTGCTAGAGATCATGAGGGCAGGAACACTGAAGCTTTCTTT.

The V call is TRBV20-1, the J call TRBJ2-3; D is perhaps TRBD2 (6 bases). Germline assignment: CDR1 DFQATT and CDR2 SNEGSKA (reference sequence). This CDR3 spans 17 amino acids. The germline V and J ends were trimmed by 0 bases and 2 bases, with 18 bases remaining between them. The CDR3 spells CSARDTLAASYTDTQYF. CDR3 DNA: TGCAGTGCTAGAGATACGTTAGCGGCGTCCTACACAGATACGCAGTATTTT.

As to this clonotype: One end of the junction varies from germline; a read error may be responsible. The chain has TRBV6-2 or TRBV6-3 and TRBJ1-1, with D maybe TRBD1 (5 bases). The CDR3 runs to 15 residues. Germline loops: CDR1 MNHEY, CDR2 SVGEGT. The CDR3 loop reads CTSSLERQTNTEAFF. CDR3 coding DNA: TGTACCAGCAGTTTAGAACGACAGACGAACACTGAAGCTTTCTTT.

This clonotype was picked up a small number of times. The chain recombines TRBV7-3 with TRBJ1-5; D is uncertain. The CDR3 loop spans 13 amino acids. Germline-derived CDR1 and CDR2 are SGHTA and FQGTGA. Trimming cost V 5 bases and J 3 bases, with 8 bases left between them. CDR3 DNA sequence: TGTGCCAGCAGCGCATGGGTCAATCAGCCCCAGCATTTT. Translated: CASSAWVNQPQHF.

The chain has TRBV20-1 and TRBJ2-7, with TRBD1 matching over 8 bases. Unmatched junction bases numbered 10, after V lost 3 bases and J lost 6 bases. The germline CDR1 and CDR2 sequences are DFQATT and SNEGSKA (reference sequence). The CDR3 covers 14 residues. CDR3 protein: CSASGDRRGSEQYF. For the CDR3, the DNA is TGCAGTGCTAGTGGGGACAGGAGGGGGTCCGAGCAGTACTTC.

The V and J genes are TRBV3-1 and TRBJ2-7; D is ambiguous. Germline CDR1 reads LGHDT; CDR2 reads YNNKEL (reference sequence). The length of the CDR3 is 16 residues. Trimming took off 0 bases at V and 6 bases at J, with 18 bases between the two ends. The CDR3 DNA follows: TGTGCCAGCAGCCAAGATTGGCGGCCATTCTCTCTCGAGCAGTACTTC. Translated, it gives CASSQDWRPFSLEQYF.

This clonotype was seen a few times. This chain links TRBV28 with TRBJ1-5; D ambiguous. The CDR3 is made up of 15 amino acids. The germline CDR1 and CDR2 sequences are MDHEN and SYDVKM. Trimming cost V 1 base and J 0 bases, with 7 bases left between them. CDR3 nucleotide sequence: TGTGCCAGCAGTTTATTAGAGTATAGCAATCAGCCCCAGCATTTT. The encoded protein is CASSLLEYSNQPQHF.

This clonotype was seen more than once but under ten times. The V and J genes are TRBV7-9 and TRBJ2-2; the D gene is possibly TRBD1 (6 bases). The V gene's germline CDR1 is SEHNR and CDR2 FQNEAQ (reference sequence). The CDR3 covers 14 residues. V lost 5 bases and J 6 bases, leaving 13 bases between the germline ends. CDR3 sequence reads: CASSERTDAGELFF. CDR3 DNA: TGTGCCAGCAGCGAACGGACAGACGCCGGGGAGCTGTTTTTT. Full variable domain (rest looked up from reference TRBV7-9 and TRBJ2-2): DTGVSQNPRHKITKRGQNVTFRCDPISEHNRLYWYRQTLGQGPEFLTYFQNEAQLEKSRLLSDRFSAERPKGSFSTLEIQRTEQGDSAMYLCASSERTDAGELFFGEGSRLTVL.

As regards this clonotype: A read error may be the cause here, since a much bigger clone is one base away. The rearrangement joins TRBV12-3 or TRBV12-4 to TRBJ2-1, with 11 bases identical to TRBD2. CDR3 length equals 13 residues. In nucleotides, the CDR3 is TGTGCCACTGGGACTAGCGGACTCAATGGGCAGTTCTTC. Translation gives CATGTSGLNGQFF.

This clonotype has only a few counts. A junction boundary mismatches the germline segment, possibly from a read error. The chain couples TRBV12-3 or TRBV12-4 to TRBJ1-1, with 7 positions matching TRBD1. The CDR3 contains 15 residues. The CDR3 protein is CASSRDSGFYTEAFF. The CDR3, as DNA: TGTGCCAGCAGTCGGGACAGCGGATTTTACACTGAGGCTTTCTTT.

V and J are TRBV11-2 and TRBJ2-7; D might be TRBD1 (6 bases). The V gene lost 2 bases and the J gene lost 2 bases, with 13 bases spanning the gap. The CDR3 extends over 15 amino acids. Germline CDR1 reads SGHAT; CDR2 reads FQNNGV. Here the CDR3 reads CASSLSGTIPYEQYF. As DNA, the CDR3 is TGTGCCAGCAGCTTATCCGGGACAATCCCCTACGAGCAGTACTTC.

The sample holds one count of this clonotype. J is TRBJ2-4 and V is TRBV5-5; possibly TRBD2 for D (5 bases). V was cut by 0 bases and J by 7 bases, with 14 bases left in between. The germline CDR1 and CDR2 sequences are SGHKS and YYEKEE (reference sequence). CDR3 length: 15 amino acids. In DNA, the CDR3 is TGTGCCAGCAGCTTGGATGGCAGGAGGATTAACATTCAGTACTTC. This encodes CASSLDGRRINIQYF.

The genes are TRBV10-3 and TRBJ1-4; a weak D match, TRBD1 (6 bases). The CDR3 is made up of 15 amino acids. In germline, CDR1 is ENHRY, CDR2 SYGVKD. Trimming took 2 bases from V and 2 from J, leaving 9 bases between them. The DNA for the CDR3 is TGTGCCATCAGTGAGCAAAGGGGGACTAATGAAAAACTGTTTTTT. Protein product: CAISEQRGTNEKLFF.

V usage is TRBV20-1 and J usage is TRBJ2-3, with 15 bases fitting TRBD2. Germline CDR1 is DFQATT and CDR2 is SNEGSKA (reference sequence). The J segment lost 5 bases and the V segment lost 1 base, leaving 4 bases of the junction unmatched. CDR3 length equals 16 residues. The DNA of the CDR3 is TGCAGTGCTAGAGTCGGGACTAGCGGGGGGAGAGATACGCAGTATTTT. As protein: CSARVGTSGGRDTQYF.

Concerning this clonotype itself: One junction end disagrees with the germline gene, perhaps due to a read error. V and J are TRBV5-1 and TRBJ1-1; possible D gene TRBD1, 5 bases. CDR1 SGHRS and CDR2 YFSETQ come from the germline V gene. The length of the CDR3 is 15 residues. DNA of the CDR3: TGCGCCAGCAGTTATACAGGTTTCATGAATACTGAAGCTTTCTTT. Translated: CASSYTGFMNTEAFF.

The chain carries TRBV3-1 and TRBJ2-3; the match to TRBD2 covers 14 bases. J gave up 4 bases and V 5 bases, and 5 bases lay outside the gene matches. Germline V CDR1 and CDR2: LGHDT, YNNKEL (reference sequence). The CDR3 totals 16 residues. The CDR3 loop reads CASSLPGLAGADTQYF. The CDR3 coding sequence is TGTGCCAGCAGCTTACCGGGACTAGCGGGAGCAGATACGCAGTATTTT.

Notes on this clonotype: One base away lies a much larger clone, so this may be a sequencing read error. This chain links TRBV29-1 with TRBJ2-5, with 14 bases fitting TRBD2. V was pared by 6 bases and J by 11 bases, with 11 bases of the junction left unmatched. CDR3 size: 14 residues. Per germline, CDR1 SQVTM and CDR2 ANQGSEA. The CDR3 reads CSVRAGLAGAEQYF. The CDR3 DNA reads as TGCAGCGTGAGGGCGGGACTAGCGGGAGCTGAGCAGTACTTC.

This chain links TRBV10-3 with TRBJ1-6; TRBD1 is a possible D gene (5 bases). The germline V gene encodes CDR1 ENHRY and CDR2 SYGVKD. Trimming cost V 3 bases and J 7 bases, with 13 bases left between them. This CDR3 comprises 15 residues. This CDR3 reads CAISDPGRMNSPLHF. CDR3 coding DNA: TGTGCCATCAGTGACCCGGGACGGATGAATTCACCCCTCCACTTT.

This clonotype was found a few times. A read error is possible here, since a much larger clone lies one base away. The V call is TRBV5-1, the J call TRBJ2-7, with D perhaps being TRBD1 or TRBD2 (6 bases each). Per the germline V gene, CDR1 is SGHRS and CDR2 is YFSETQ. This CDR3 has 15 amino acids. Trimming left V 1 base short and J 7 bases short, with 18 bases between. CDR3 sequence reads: CASSLFPGAYNEQYF. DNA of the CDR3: TGCGCCAGCAGCTTGTTTCCGGGGGCCTACAATGAGCAGTACTTC. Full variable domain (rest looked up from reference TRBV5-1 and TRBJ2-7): KAGVTQTPRYLIKTRGQQVTLSCSPISGHRSVSWYQQTPGQGLQFLFEYFSETQRNKGNFPGRFSGRQFSNSRSEMNVSTLELGDSALYLCASSLFPGAYNEQYFGPGTRLTVT.

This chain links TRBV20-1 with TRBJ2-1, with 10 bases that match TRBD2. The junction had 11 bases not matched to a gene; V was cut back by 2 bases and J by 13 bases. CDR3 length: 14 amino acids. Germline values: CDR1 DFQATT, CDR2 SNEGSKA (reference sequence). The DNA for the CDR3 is TGCAGTGCTAGATGGCTAGCGGGAGAGGGGACCCAGTTCTTC. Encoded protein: CSARWLAGEGTQFF.

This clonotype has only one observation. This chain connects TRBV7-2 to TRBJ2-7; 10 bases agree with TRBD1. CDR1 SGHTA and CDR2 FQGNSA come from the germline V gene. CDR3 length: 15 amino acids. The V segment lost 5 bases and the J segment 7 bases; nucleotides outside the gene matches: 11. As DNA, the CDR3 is TGTGCCAGCAGCCGGGACAGGGGACCCTACAATGAGCAGTACTTC. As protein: CASSRDRGPYNEQYF.

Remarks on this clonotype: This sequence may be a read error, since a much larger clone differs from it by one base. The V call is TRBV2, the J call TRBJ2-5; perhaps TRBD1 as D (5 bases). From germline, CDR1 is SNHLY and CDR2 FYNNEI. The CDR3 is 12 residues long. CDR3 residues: CACSEGAETQYF. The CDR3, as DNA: TGTGCCTGCAGTGAAGGGGCAGAGACCCAGTACTTC.

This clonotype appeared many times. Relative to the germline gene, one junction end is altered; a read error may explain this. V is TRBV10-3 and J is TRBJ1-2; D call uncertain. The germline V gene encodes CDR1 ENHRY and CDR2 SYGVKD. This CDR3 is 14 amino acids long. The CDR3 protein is CAISESGRNYGHTF. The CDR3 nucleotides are TGTGCCATCAGTGAGTCAGGCAGGAACTATGGCCACACCTTC.

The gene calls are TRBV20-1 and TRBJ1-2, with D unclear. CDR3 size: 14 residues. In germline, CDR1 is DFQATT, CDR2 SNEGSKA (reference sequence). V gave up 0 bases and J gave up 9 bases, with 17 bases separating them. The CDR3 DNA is TGCAGTGCTAGAGACTGGAAGGGAACAGATCGCTACACCTTC. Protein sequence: CSARDWKGTDRYTF.

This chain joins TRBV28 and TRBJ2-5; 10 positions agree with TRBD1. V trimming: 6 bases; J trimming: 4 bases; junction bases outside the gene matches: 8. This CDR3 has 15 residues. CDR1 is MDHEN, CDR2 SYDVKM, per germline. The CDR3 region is CASRQGQGDLETQYF. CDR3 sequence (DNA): TGTGCCAGCAGGCAAGGACAGGGGGATTTAGAGACCCAGTACTTC.